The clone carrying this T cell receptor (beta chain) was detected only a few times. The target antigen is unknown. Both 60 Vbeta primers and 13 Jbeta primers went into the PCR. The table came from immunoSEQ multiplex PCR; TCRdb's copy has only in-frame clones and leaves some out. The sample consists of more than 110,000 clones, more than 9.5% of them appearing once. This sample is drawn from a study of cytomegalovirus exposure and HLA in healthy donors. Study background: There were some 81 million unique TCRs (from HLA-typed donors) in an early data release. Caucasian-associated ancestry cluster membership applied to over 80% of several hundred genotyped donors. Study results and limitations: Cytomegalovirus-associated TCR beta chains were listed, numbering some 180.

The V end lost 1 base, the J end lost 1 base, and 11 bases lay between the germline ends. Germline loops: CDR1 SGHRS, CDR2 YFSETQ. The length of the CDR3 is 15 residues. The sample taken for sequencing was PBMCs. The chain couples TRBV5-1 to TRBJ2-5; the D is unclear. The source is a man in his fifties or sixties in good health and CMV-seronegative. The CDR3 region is CASSLIAATQETQYF. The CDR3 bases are TGCGCCAGCAGCTTGATCGCAGCGACCCAAGAGACCCAGTACTTC.